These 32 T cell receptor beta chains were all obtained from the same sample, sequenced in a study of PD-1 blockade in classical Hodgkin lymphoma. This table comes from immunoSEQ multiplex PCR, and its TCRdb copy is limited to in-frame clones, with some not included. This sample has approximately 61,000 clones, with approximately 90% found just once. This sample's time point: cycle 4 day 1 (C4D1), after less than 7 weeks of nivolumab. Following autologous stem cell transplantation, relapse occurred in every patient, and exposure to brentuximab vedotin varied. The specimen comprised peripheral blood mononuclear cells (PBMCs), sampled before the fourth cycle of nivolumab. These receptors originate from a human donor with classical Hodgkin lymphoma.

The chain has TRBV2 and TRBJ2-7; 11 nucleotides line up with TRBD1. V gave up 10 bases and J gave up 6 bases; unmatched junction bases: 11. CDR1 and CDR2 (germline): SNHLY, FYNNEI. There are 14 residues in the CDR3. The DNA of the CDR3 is TGTGCCAACCAAGCAGGGACAGGGGGTGGCGAGCAGTACTTC. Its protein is CANQAGTGGGEQYF.

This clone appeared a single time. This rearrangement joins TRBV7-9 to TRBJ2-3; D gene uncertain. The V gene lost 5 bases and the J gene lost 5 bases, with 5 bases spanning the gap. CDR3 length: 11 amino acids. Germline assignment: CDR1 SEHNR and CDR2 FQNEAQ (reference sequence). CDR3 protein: CASSQLDTQYF. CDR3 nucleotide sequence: TGTGCCAGCAGCCAGTTAGATACGCAGTATTTT.

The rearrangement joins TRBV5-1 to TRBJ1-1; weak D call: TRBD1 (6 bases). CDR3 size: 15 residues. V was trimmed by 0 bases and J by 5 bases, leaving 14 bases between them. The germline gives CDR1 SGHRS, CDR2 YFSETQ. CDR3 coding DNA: TGCGCCAGCAGCTTGGACGGGGGGCTCCGGACTGAAGCTTTCTTT. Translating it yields CASSLDGGLRTEAFF.

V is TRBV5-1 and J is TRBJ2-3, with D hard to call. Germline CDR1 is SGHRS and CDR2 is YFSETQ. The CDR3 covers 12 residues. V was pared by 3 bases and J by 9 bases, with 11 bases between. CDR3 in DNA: TGCGCCAGCAGCTCCTCTGGGGAAACGCAGTATTTT. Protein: CASSSSGETQYF.

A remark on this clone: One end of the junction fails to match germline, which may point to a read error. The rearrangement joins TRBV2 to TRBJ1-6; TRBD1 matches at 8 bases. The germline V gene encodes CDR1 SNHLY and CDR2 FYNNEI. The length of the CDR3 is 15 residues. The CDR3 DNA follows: TGTGCCAGCGGTGATATGGACAGGGCAAATTCACCCCTCCACTTT. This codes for CASGDMDRANSPLHF.

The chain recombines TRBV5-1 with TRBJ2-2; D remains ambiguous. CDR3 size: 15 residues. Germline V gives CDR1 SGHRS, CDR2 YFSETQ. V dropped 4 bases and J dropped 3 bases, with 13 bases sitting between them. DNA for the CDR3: TGCGCCAGCAGCGTGTCCGGCGAGCACACCGGGGAGCTGTTTTTT. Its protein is CASSVSGEHTGELFF. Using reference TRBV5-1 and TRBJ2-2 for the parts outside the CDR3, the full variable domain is KAGVTQTPRYLIKTRGQQVTLSCSPISGHRSVSWYQQTPGQGLQFLFEYFSETQRNKGNFPGRFSGRQFSNSRSEMNVSTLELGDSALYLCASSVSGEHTGELFFGEGSRLTVL.

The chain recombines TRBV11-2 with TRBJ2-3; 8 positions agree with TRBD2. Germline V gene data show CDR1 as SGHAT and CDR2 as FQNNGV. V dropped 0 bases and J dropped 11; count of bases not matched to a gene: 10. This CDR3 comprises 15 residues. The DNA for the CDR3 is TGTGCCAGCAGCTTAGAGGAGCGGGGGACCCTGGGGCAGTATTTT. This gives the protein CASSLEERGTLGQYF.

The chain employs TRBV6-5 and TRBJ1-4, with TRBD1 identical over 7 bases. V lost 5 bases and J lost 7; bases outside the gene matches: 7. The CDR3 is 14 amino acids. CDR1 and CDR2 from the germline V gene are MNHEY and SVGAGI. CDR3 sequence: CASSRQGRIEKLFF. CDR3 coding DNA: TGTGCCAGCAGTAGACAGGGTCGGATTGAAAAACTGTTTTTT.

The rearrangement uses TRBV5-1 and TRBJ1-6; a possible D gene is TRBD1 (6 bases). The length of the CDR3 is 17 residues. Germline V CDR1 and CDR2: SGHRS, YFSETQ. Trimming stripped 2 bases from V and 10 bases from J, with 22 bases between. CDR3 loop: CASSFRRFNRVGSPLHF. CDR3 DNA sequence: TGCGCCAGCAGCTTTAGAAGGTTTAACAGGGTAGGGTCACCCCTCCACTTT.

The DNA for the CDR3 is TGCAGCGTTTGGGGGGTAAGTGGCACTGAAGCTTTCTTT. Its translation: CSVWGVSGTEAFF. This chain connects TRBV29-1 to TRBJ1-1, with D maybe TRBD1 (5 bases). This CDR3 is 13 amino acids long. Germline V gives CDR1 SQVTM, CDR2 ANQGSEA. V was cut by 5 bases and J by 4 bases, with 14 bases left in between.

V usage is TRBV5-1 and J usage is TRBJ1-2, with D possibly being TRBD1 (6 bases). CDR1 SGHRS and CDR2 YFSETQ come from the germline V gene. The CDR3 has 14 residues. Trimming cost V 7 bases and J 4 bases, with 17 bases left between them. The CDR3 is CASSPDRILYGYTF. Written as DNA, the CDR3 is TGCGCCAGCTCACCCGACAGGATCCTCTATGGCTACACCTTC.

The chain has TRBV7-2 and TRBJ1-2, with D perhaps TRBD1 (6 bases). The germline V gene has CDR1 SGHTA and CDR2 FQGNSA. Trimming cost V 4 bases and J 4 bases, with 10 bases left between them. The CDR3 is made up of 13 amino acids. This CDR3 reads CASSSRTVYGYTF. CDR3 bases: TGTGCCAGCAGCTCCCGGACAGTCTATGGCTACACCTTC.

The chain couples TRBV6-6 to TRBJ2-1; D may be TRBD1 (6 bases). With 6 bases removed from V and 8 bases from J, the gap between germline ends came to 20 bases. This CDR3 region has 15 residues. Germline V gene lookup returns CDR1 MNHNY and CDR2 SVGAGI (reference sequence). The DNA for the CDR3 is TGTGCCAGCAGGGACCTGGACAGCGAGGGCTATGAGCAGTTCTTC. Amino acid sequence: CASRDLDSEGYEQFF.

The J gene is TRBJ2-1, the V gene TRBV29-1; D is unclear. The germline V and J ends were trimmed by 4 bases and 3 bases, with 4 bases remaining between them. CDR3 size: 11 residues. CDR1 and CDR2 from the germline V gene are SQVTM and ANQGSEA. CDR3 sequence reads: CSVVIYNEQFF. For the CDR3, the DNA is TGCAGCGTTGTAATCTACAATGAGCAGTTCTTC.

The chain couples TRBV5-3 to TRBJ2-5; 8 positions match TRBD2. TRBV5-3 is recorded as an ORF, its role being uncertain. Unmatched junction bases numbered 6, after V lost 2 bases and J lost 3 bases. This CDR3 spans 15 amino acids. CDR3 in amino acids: CARSFTGTSKETQYF. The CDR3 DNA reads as TGTGCCAGAAGCTTTACGGGGACTAGTAAAGAGACCCAGTACTTC.

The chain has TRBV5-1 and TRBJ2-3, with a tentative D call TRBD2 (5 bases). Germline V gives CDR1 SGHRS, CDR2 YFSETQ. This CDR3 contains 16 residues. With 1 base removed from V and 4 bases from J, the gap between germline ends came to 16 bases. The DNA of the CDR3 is TGCGCCAGCAGCTTGATGCAGGTTGAGGGCCCAGATACGCAGTATTTT. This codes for CASSLMQVEGPDTQYF.

The CDR3 is CASSPDQIGYTF. The CDR3 DNA is TGCGCCAGCAGCCCAGACCAGATAGGCTACACCTTC. V and J are TRBV5-1 and TRBJ1-2; D remains ambiguous. In germline, CDR1 is SGHRS, CDR2 YFSETQ. The CDR3 loop spans 12 amino acids. The V gene lost 4 bases and the J gene lost 8 bases, with 12 bases spanning the gap.

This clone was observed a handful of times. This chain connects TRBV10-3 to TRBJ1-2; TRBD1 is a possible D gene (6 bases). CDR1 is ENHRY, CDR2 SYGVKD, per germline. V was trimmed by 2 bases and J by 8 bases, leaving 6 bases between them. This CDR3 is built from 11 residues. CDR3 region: CAISEDRGYTF. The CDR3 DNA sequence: TGTGCCATCAGTGAGGACAGGGGCTACACCTTC.

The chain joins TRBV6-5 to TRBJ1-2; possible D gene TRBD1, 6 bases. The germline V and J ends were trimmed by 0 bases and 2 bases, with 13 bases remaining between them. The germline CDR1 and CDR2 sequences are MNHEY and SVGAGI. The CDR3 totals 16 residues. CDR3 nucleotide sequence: TGTGCCAGCAGTTACTCGGGGGACACCGAAAACTATGGCTACACCTTC. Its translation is CASSYSGDTENYGYTF.

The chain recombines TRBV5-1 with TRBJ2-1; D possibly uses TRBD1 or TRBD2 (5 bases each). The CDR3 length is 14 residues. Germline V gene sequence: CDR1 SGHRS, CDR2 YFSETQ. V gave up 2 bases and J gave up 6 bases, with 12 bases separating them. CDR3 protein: CASSLQTGTNEQFF. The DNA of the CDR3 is TGCGCCAGCAGCTTACAAACCGGGACCAATGAGCAGTTCTTC. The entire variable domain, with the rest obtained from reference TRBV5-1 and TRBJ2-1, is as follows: KAGVTQTPRYLIKTRGQQVTLSCSPISGHRSVSWYQQTPGQGLQFLFEYFSETQRNKGNFPGRFSGRQFSNSRSEMNVSTLELGDSALYLCASSLQTGTNEQFFGPGTRLTVL.

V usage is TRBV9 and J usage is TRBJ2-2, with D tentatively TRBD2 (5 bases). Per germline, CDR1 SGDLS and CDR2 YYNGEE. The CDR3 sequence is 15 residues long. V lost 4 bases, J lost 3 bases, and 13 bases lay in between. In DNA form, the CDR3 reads TGTGCCAGCAGCCCGCCTCCGGGGTACACCGGGGAGCTGTTTTTT. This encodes CASSPPPGYTGELFF.

The CDR3 loop is CASQGGNYGYTF. CDR3 DNA: TGTGCCAGCCAAGGAGGGAACTATGGCTACACCTTC. This chain uses TRBV6-6 with TRBJ1-2; D unresolved. The V end was cut by 8 bases, the J end by 2 bases, with 9 bases between. CDR1 and CDR2 (germline): MNHNY, SVGAGI (reference sequence). CDR3 length: 12 residues.

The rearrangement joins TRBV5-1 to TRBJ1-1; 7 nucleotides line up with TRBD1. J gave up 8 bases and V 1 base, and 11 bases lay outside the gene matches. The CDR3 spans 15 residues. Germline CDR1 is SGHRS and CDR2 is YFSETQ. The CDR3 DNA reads TGCGCCAGCAGCTTGTCTATGCCGGGACAGACCGAAGCTTTCTTT. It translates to CASSLSMPGQTEAFF.

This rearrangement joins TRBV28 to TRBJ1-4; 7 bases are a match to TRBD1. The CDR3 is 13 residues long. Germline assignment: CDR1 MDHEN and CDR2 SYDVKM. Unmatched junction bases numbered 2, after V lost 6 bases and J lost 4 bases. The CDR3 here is CASRGQLNEKLFF. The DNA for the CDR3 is TGTGCCAGCAGGGGACAGCTTAATGAAAAACTGTTTTTT.

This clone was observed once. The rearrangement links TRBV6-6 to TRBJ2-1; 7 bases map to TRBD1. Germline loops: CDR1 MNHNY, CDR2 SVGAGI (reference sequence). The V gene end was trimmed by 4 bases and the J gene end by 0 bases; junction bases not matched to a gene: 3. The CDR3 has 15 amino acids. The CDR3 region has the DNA TGTGCCAGCAGTTTCAGGGGGAGCTCCTACAATGAGCAGTTCTTC. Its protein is CASSFRGSSYNEQFF.

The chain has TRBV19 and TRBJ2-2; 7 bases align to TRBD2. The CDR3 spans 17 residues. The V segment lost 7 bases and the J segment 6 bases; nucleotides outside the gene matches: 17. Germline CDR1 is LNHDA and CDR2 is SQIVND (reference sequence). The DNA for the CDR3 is TGTGCCAGTAACGGACTGGGTCGACTAGCTAGGGCCGGGGAGCTGTTTTTT. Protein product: CASNGLGRLARAGELFF. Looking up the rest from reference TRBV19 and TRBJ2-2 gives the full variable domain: DGGITQSPKYLFRKEGQNVTLSCEQNLNHDAMYWYRQDPGQGLRLIYYSQIVNDFQKGDIAEGYSVSREKKESFPLTVTSAQKNPTAFYLCASNGLGRLARAGELFFGEGSRLTVL.

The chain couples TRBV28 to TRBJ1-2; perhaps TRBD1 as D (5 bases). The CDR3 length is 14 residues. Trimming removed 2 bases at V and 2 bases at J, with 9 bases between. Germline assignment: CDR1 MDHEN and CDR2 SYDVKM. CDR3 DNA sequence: TGTGCCAGCAGTTTAGTCGGGGGGAACTATGGCTACACCTTC. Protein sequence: CASSLVGGNYGYTF.

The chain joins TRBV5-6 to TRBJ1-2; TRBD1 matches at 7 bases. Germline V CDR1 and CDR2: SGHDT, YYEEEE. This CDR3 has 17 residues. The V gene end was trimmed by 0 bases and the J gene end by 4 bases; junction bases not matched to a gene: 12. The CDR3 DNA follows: TGTGCCAGCAGCTTGGTAGGCTTGGGCAAGGGGGCCTATGGCTACACCTTC. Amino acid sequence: CASSLVGLGKGAYGYTF.

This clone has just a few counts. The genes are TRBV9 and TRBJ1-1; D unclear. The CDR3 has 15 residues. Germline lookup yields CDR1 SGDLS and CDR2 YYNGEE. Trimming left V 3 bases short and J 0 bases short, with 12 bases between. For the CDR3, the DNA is TGTGCCAGCAGCGGGGGATGGGGTGTGAACACTGAAGCTTTCTTT. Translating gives CASSGGWGVNTEAFF.

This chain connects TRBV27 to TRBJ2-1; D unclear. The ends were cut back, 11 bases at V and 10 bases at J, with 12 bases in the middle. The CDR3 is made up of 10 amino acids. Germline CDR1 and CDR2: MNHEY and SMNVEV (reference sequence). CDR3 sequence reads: CAGRPGEQFF. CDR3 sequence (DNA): TGTGCCGGCCGGCCTGGCGAGCAGTTCTTC.

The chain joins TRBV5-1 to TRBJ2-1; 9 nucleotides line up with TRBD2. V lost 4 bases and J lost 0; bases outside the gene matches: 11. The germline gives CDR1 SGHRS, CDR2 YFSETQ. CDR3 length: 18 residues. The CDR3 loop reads CASSKGTSSQSSYNEQFF. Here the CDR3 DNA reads TGCGCCAGCAGCAAAGGGACTAGCTCCCAAAGCTCCTACAATGAGCAGTTCTTC. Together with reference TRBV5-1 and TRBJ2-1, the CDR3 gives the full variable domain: KAGVTQTPRYLIKTRGQQVTLSCSPISGHRSVSWYQQTPGQGLQFLFEYFSETQRNKGNFPGRFSGRQFSNSRSEMNVSTLELGDSALYLCASSKGTSSQSSYNEQFFGPGTRLTVL.

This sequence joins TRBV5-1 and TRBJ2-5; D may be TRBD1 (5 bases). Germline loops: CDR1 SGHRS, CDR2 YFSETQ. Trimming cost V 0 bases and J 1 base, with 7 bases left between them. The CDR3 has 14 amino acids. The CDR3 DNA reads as TGCGCCAGCAGCTTGGGGACACTCCAAGAGACCCAGTACTTC. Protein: CASSLGTLQETQYF.